The rows below give T cell receptor beta chains drawn from one sample of a study of blood T cell repertoires in COVID-19. TCRdb's copy holds only in-frame clones and misses some; the assay was immunoSEQ multiplex PCR. The sample lists 90,000 to 150,000 clones, more than 80% seen once, with roughly a tenth in the top ten. Specimen: peripheral blood. The receptors here all came from a human donor in a cohort sampled during active COVID-19. The CDR3 runs from the conserved cysteine through the conserved F or W. A D gene is named only where the DNA matches it firmly. Some rows have no size entry. The others give once, few or many, or a class for an expanded clone.

cdr3_length clone_size d_call j_call v_call cdr3_nt cdr3_aa
19 . TRBD2 TRBJ2-3 TRBV7-8 TGTGCCAGCAGCTTAGCGCGCGTTGGCGGGAGGGCCGTGTCGGATACGCAGTATTTT CASSLARVGGRAVSDTQYF
13 . TRBD1 TRBJ2-3 TRBV5-4 TGTGCCAGCAGCTTGGCCGACAGGGGGCCGCAGTATTTT CASSLADRGPQYF
13 . . TRBJ1-4 TRBV28 TGTGCCAGCACCGTTGCGGGGGGTGAAAAACTGTTTTTT CASTVAGGEKLFF
12 . TRBD1 TRBJ1-1 TRBV4-2 TGTGCCAGCAGCCAAGGGGACAGGGGTGCTTTCTTT CASSQGDRGAFF
16 . TRBD2 TRBJ2-1 TRBV7-3 TGTGCCAGCAGCGCTGCCCCGGGACTACTTTACAATGAGCAGTTCTTC CASSAAPGLLYNEQFF
14 . . TRBJ1-4 TRBV19 TGTGCCAGTAGACCCGGTCTAACTAATGAAAAACTGTTTTTT CASRPGLTNEKLFF
14 . . TRBJ1-4 TRBV5-4 TGTGCCAGCAGTAAACTTCCAACTAATGAAAAACTGTTTTTT CASSKLPTNEKLFF
16 . TRBD2 TRBJ2-7 TRBV4-3 TGCGCCAGCAGCCACGGGACTAGCGTGATGGGCTACGAGCAGTACTTC CASSHGTSVMGYEQYF
15 . TRBD2 TRBJ2-2 TRBV6-5 TGTGCCAGCAGTTACCGGGGGGGGGACACCGGGGAGCTGTTTTTT CASSYRGGDTGELFF
16 . TRBD1 TRBJ2-1 TRBV5-6 TGTGCCAGCAGCCCACTGGGACAGGGGAAAGACAATGAGCAGTTCTTC CASSPLGQGKDNEQFF
15 . . TRBJ2-5 TRBV7-2 TGTGCCAGCAGCTCCCAGGCGGGGGCGTGGGAGACCCAGTACTTC CASSSQAGAWETQYF
15 . TRBD2 TRBJ2-1 TRBV10-3 TGTGCCATCACGGCGGGAGCCCCCTCCTACAATGAGCAGTTCTTC CAITAGAPSYNEQFF
17 . . TRBJ2-1 TRBV21-1 TGTGCCAGCAGCAGTGGGACAGGTAAAATACATCACGGTGAGCAGTTCTTC CASSSGTGKIHHGEQFF
15 . TRBD2 TRBJ2-2 TRBV6-4 TGTGCCAGCAGTGACGCGGGAGGGCCTACCGGGGAGCTGTTTTTT CASSDAGGPTGELFF
17 . TRBD2 TRBJ2-3 TRBV2 TGTGCCAGCAGTGGCCGACTAGCGGGGAAGAGCACAGATACGCAGTATTTT CASSGRLAGKSTDTQYF
15 . . TRBJ2-7 TRBV18 TGTGCCAGCTCAAGGGACTCGACGGGGCCCTACGAGCAGTACTTC CASSRDSTGPYEQYF
16 . . TRBJ2-7 TRBV28 TGTGCCAGCAGTTCCCACGTACTAGCTGGAACCTACGAGCAGTACTTC CASSSHVLAGTYEQYF
15 . . TRBJ1-3 TRBV7-3 TGTGCCAGCAGCCTCACCGGGGGCTCTGGAAACACCATATATTTT CASSLTGGSGNTIYF
18 once . TRBJ1-2 TRBV4-3 TGCGCCAGCAGCCAAGCCATGTTGGGAGGGGGGCTTACCTATGGCTACACCTTC CASSQAMLGGGLTYGYTF
16 . . TRBJ1-2 TRBV4-1 TGCGCCAGCAGCCAAGATACGCTTTGGGGGGACTATGGCTACACCTTC CASSQDTLWGDYGYTF
14 . . TRBJ2-7 TRBV7-8 TGTGCCAGCAGATCCGGACAGTACACCTACGAGCAGTACTTC CASRSGQYTYEQYF
15 . TRBD1 TRBJ1-3 TRBV5-1 TGCGCCAGTGCCCCGGACAGGGGATCAGGAAACACCATATATTTT CASAPDRGSGNTIYF
16 few . TRBJ1-1 TRBV3-1/TRBV3-2 TGTGCCAGCAGTTTTGAGGGTACGAGAGCGAACACTGAAGCTTTCTTT CASSFEGTRANTEAFF
15 . . TRBJ2-7 TRBV7-9 TGTGCCAGCAGCTCCGAGTCCGGGGTCTACTACGAGCAGTACTTC CASSSESGVYYEQYF
13 . TRBD1 TRBJ2-3 TRBV6-5 TGTGCCAGCACCGGGACAGGGACCCTGACGCAGTATTTT CASTGTGTLTQYF
15 . TRBD2 TRBJ2-5 TRBV7-7 TGTGCCAGCAGCTTATATGCGGGGGGGCGGGAGACCCAGTACTTC CASSLYAGGRETQYF
15 . . TRBJ1-2 TRBV30 TGTGCGCAGGCCGAGGGCCCGGGCGCTAACTATGGCTACACCTTC CAQAEGPGANYGYTF
16 . TRBD1 TRBJ1-1 TRBV30 TGTGCCTGGAGTAGTAGACTCGGGACAGTTAACACTGAAGCTTTCTTT CAWSSRLGTVNTEAFF
12 . . TRBJ2-7 TRBV6-2/TRBV6-3 TGTGCCAGCAGTACTCAAATTTACGAGCAGTACTTC CASSTQIYEQYF
14 . . TRBJ1-2 TRBV5-5 TGTGCCAGCAGCTTGGTCGGCACAGACTATGGCTACACCTTC CASSLVGTDYGYTF
16 . TRBD2 TRBJ2-1 TRBV20-1 TGCAGTGCTAGTTGGAGGAGCGGGAGCTCCTACAATGAGCAGTTCTTC CSASWRSGSSYNEQFF
15 once TRBD1 TRBJ1-3 TRBV7-2 TGTGCCAGCAGCCTAAGACAGGGACCAGGAAACACCATATATTTT CASSLRQGPGNTIYF
13 . . TRBJ1-1 TRBV19 TGTGCCAGTAAGGAGTCCGCGAACACTGAAGCTTTCTTT CASKESANTEAFF
15 . . TRBJ2-2 TRBV5-5 TGTGCCAGCAGCCCGGTTACAGGGAACACCGGGGAGCTGTTTTTT CASSPVTGNTGELFF
15 . . TRBJ2-1 TRBV4-2 TGTGCCAGCAGCCAAGACTTCCTTTCCTACAATGAGCAGTTCTTC CASSQDFLSYNEQFF
15 . . TRBJ2-5 TRBV7-2 TGTGCCAGCAGCTTAGGGAGGACTGTATTGGAGACCCAGTACTTC CASSLGRTVLETQYF
16 . TRBD1 TRBJ2-2 TRBV19 TGTGCCAGTAGTACAAGGACAGGAATCAACACCGGGGAGCTGTTTTTT CASSTRTGINTGELFF
15 . . TRBJ1-1 TRBV2 TGTGCCAGCAGCCCCCACGGGACAAGCATCTCTGAAGCTTTCTTT CASSPHGTSISEAFF
13 . TRBD1 TRBJ2-7 TRBV7-9 TGTGCCAGCAGCTTAAGACAGGGGTACGAGCAGTACTTC CASSLRQGYEQYF
12 . . TRBJ2-7 TRBV18 TGTGCCAGCTCACCACGCGGCTACGAGCAGTACTTC CASSPRGYEQYF
10 few . TRBJ2-5 TRBV29-1 TGCAGCGTTGCAGGCGAGACCCAGTACTTC CSVAGETQYF
17 . . TRBJ2-6 TRBV27 TGTGCCAGCAGTCCTCGGGGGTGGAGCTCTGGGGCCAACGTCCTGACTTTC CASSPRGWSSGANVLTF
14 . . TRBJ2-7 TRBV3-1/TRBV3-2 TGTGCCAGCAGCGAACTAGCAGGGGGAGTAGAGCAGTACTTC CASSELAGGVEQYF
13 few TRBD1 TRBJ1-4 TRBV2 TGTGCCAGCAACCGGGACAGGGGTGAAAAACTGTTTTTT CASNRDRGEKLFF
13 . . TRBJ2-7 TRBV29-1 TGCAGCGTTGTAAGGGAGCCCACCTACGAGCAGTACTTC CSVVREPTYEQYF
14 . TRBD2 TRBJ2-2 TRBV5-5 TGTGCCAGCAGCTTGAGCGGGGGGCTCCGGGAGCTGTTTTTT CASSLSGGLRELFF